This TCR beta chain was recorded in a study of cytomegalovirus exposure and HLA in healthy donors. Study-wide points: When analyzed later, a missense DCLRE1C variant was found to be linked to TCR beta V- and J-gene trimming. Sequencing had likely introduced a cluster of highly shared sequence variants as an artifact.

A word on this clone: Its antigen is unidentified.

This CDR3 has 15 residues. PCR was performed using 60 Vbeta and 13 Jbeta primers. This table comes from immunoSEQ multiplex PCR, and its TCRdb copy is limited to in-frame clones, with some not included. The data show around 200,000 clones, approximately 85% seen once. The TCR originated in a woman aged 50 to 60 in good health and CMV-seronegative. The sequencing input was PBMCs. The chain has TRBV21-1 and TRBJ2-1; the table assigns TRBD1, which was not confirmed against the DNA. TRBV21-1 is shown as a pseudogene. The CDR3 DNA is TGTGCCAGCAGCTCCCCCAACAGGGGTCAAGAGGAGCAGTTCTTC. Its translation: CASSSPNRGQEEQFF.